A single sample is the source of the 20 T cell receptor beta chains below, sequenced in a study of blood T cell repertoires in COVID-19. Profiling relied on immunoSEQ multiplex PCR, and the TCRdb table lists in-frame clones only, not all of them. This sample carries about 340,000 clones, over 70% of them seen once, and the ten largest clones take approximately 3.1%. Source material: peripheral blood. These receptors came from a man aged 25-40 years with active or convalescent COVID-19.

V usage is TRBV2 and J usage is TRBJ1-1; a weak D match, TRBD1 (6 bases). CDR3 length equals 12 residues. The germline CDR1 and CDR2 sequences are SNHLY and FYNNEI. Trimming pared 5 bases from V and 5 bases from J, leaving 9 bases between. The CDR3 DNA is TGTGCCAGCAGTTCAGGGGTGACTGAAGCTTTCTTT. This sequence encodes CASSSGVTEAFF.

The chain recombines TRBV4-3 with TRBJ1-5, with 7 bases lining up with TRBD1. CDR3 size: 15 residues. Germline loops: CDR1 LGHNA, CDR2 YSLEER. The V and J ends lost 4 bases and 2 bases, in that order; junction bases with no gene match: 5. The CDR3 DNA sequence: TGCGCCAGCAGCCGAGACAGGGCTGGCAATCAGCCCCAGCATTTT. This translates into CASSRDRAGNQPQHF.

J is TRBJ2-7 and V is TRBV3-1 (or the pseudogene TRBV3-2); 9 bases line up with TRBD1. The germline V gene encodes CDR1 LGHDT and CDR2 YNNKEL (reference sequence). V shed 6 bases, J shed 2 bases, and the junction held 5 bases outside the gene matches. There are 14 residues in the CDR3. CDR3 nucleotides: TGTGCCAGCAGACGGGACAGGGAAACCTACGAGCAGTACTTC. Its protein is CASRRDRETYEQYF.

CDR3 region: CASSQPTSGRPYEQFF. CDR3 coding DNA: TGCGCCAGCAGCCAGCCTACTAGCGGGAGACCGTATGAGCAGTTCTTC. J is TRBJ2-1 and V is TRBV4-1, with 11 positions matching TRBD2. The CDR3 is made up of 16 amino acids. V was clipped by 3 bases and J by 8 bases; unmatched bases: 9. Looked up from germline, CDR1 is MGHRA and CDR2 is YSYEKL.

The V and J genes are TRBV15 and TRBJ2-2; tentatively, D is TRBD2 (6 bases). The germline V and J ends were trimmed by 3 bases and 4 bases, with 15 bases remaining between them. This CDR3 contains 16 residues. CDR1 and CDR2 (germline): LNHNV, YYDKDF (reference sequence). The CDR3 here is CATSSIGRGSTGELFF. The CDR3 DNA follows: TGTGCCACCAGCAGCATCGGACGGGGGAGCACCGGGGAGCTGTTTTTT.

V is TRBV6-4 and J is TRBJ2-2; no clear D. The CDR3 consists of 13 residues. Germline V lookup: CDR1 MRHNA, CDR2 SNTAGT. V was cut by 0 bases and J by 7 bases, with 6 bases left in between. CDR3 loop: CASSDSTYGELFF. DNA for the CDR3: TGTGCCAGCAGTGACTCCACCTACGGGGAGCTGTTTTTT.

The rearrangement joins TRBV10-3 to TRBJ2-3, with 9 positions matching TRBD2. The CDR3 runs 15 residues. The germline CDR1 and CDR2 sequences are ENHRY and SYGVKD. V shed 4 bases, J shed 5 bases, and the junction held 7 bases outside the gene matches. The CDR3 is CAISGVSGGEDTQYF. Written as DNA, the CDR3 is TGTGCCATCAGTGGCGTTAGCGGGGGAGAAGATACGCAGTATTTT.

The rearrangement uses TRBV19 and TRBJ2-2; D may be TRBD1 (6 bases). Trimming took 4 bases from V and 0 from J, leaving 15 bases between them. Germline V gives CDR1 LNHDA, CDR2 SQIVND (reference sequence). The CDR3 covers 17 residues. CDR3 nucleotide sequence: TGTGCCAGTAGTACCCCCCCCGGGACACCGAACACCGGGGAGCTGTTTTTT. Translated, it gives CASSTPPGTPNTGELFF.

The genes are TRBV27 and TRBJ2-7; 10 nucleotides line up with TRBD2. This CDR3 has 14 amino acids. Looked up from germline, CDR1 is MNHEY and CDR2 is SMNVEV (reference sequence). With V trimmed by 4 bases and J by 4 bases, 4 bases remained unmatched. The CDR3 coding sequence is TGTGCCAGCAGTTCCTTGACTAGCGGGTACGAGCAGTACTTC. Translation gives CASSSLTSGYEQYF.

The chain has TRBV27 and TRBJ1-6, with D possibly matching TRBD1 (6 bases). V lost 2 bases to trimming and J lost 2 bases, with 13 bases between them. The CDR3 totals 17 residues. Looked up from germline, CDR1 is MNHEY and CDR2 is SMNVEV (reference sequence). The CDR3 coding sequence is TGTGCCAGCAGTTTAAGGGGCAGGGGCACCTATAATTCACCCCTCCACTTT. Protein product: CASSLRGRGTYNSPLHF.

The chain carries TRBV9 and TRBJ1-1; TRBD1 agrees at 7 bases. Germline assignment: CDR1 SGDLS and CDR2 YYNGEE. The J segment lost 0 bases and the V segment lost 3 bases, leaving 5 bases of the junction unmatched. The CDR3 is 15 residues long. CDR3 protein: CASSGNRGVNTEAFF. The CDR3 coding sequence is TGTGCCAGCAGCGGAAACAGGGGAGTGAACACTGAAGCTTTCTTT.

This clone was seen a few times. The chain recombines TRBV19 with TRBJ1-2; the match to TRBD1 covers 9 bases. With 7 bases clipped from V and 3 bases from J, the junction kept 9 bases outside the gene matches. The CDR3 is 15 residues long. From germline, CDR1 is LNHDA and CDR2 SQIVND (reference sequence). CDR3 DNA sequence: TGTGCCAGTATTGGGGACCGGGACAGGGACTATGGCTACACCTTC. It yields the protein CASIGDRDRDYGYTF. Using reference TRBV19 and TRBJ1-2 for the parts outside the CDR3, the full variable domain is DGGITQSPKYLFRKEGQNVTLSCEQNLNHDAMYWYRQDPGQGLRLIYYSQIVNDFQKGDIAEGYSVSREKKESFPLTVTSAQKNPTAFYLCASIGDRDRDYGYTFGSGTRLTVV.

The table lists this clone with a count of one. J is TRBJ2-7 and V is TRBV4-3; D call uncertain. Germline V lookup: CDR1 LGHNA, CDR2 YSLEER. V was cut by 0 bases and J by 10 bases, with 13 bases left in between. The CDR3 is 13 residues long. The CDR3 here is CASSQETTRPQYF. The CDR3 nucleotides are TGCGCCAGCAGCCAAGAAACGACTCGACCTCAGTACTTC.

The chain couples TRBV7-2 to TRBJ1-1, with a possible D match to TRBD1 (6 bases). V dropped 0 bases and J dropped 1 base, with 18 bases sitting between them. Germline values: CDR1 SGHTA, CDR2 FQGNSA. The CDR3 length is 18 residues. CDR3 residues: CASSLARGASGRNTEAFF. CDR3 nucleotide sequence: TGTGCCAGCAGCTTAGCTCGGGGGGCTTCGGGCAGGAACACTGAAGCTTTCTTT. The full variable domain, with the rest looked up from reference TRBV7-2 and TRBJ1-1, is GAGVSQSPSNKVTEKGKDVELRCDPISGHTALYWYRQSLGQGLEFLIYFQGNSAPDKSGLPSDRFSAERTGGSVSTLTIQRTQQEDSAVYLCASSLARGASGRNTEAFFGQGTRLTVV.

This chain joins TRBV13 and TRBJ1-1, with no clear D. Germline-derived CDR1 and CDR2 are PRHDT and FYEKMQ (reference sequence). The CDR3 totals 15 residues. Trimming took 8 bases from V and 4 from J, leaving 20 bases between them. CDR3 bases: TGTGCCAGCGAAATCCGGGAGACTCTAGCCACTGAAGCTTTCTTT. Its translation: CASEIRETLATEAFF.

The V call is TRBV30, the J call TRBJ2-7, with 7 bases aligning to TRBD2. Germline CDR1 is GTSNPN and CDR2 is SVGIG (reference sequence). The CDR3 spans 13 residues. V gave up 2 bases and J gave up 8 bases; unmatched junction bases: 9. CDR3 residues: CAWSRAGREQQYF. The CDR3 DNA sequence: TGTGCCTGGAGTCGGGCGGGGAGGGAACAGCAGTACTTC.

V and J are TRBV5-8 and TRBJ1-1; D is unclear. The CDR3 has 11 residues. Trimming took off 5 bases at V and 2 bases at J, with 4 bases between the two ends. From germline, CDR1 is SGHTS and CDR2 YDEGEE. The CDR3 bases are TGTGCCAGCAGGACAAACACTGAAGCTTTCTTT. This encodes CASRTNTEAFF.

V gene TRBV27 combines with J gene TRBJ2-3, with a possible D match to TRBD1 (6 bases). This CDR3 has 14 amino acids. CDR1 MNHEY and CDR2 SMNVEV come from the germline V gene (reference sequence). V was shortened by 6 bases and J by 3 bases, with 13 bases between the two germline ends. The chain's CDR3 is CASSQDRFTDTQYF. The CDR3 DNA follows: TGTGCCAGCAGCCAAGACAGGTTTACAGATACGCAGTATTTT.

The chain recombines TRBV7-2 with TRBJ2-7, with 7 bases identical to TRBD1. V lost 5 bases to trimming and J lost 0 bases; unmatched junction nucleotides: 4. The CDR3 extends over 14 amino acids. From germline, CDR1 is SGHTA and CDR2 FQGNSA. The CDR3 protein is CASSRDRPSYEQYF. The DNA for the CDR3 is TGTGCCAGCAGCCGGGACAGACCCTCCTACGAGCAGTACTTC.

The chain recombines TRBV10-3 with TRBJ1-1, with D possibly TRBD1 on 5 matching bases. The V gene lost 1 base and the J gene lost 11 bases, with 17 bases spanning the gap. Germline values: CDR1 ENHRY, CDR2 SYGVKD. The CDR3 is 14 amino acids. CDR3 bases: TGTGCCATCAGTGAGTTTTCAGGGCGCCCCGAGGCTTTCTTT. This encodes CAISEFSGRPEAFF.